The 24 T cell receptor beta chains presented below share a single source sample, sequenced in a study of blood T cell repertoires in COVID-19. The protocol was immunoSEQ multiplex PCR, while the TCRdb copy is restricted to in-frame clones and leaves out a portion. Among 150,000 to 170,000 clones, over 75% were seen once, and the ten largest hold over 0.55%. The sequenced material came from peripheral blood. Every receptor here comes from a man aged 55 to 69 with COVID-19, enrolled during active disease.

The sample holds one count of this clone. V is TRBV6-5 and J is TRBJ2-6; D remains unclear. The CDR3 is made up of 13 amino acids. CDR1 is MNHEY, CDR2 SVGAGI, per germline. With 11 bases removed from V and 0 bases from J, the gap between germline ends came to 8 bases. The DNA of the CDR3 is TGTGCCGGCCGTCTCTCTGGGGCCAACGTCCTGACTTTC. This gives the protein CAGRLSGANVLTF.

This clone was recorded a few times. The chain has TRBV10-2 and TRBJ1-1, with D maybe TRBD1 (5 bases). Trimming removed 6 bases at V and 3 bases at J, with 14 bases between. Germline V CDR1 and CDR2: WSHSY, SAAADI. The length of the CDR3 is 14 residues. CDR3 sequence: CASRVQGGDTEAFF. The CDR3 DNA sequence: TGCGCCAGCAGAGTGCAGGGTGGGGACACTGAAGCTTTCTTT.

The chain couples TRBV28 to TRBJ2-7; 11 positions agree with TRBD2. This CDR3 contains 16 residues. In germline, CDR1 is MDHEN, CDR2 SYDVKM. Germline trimming cut 5 bases from V and 2 bases from J; bases unmatched to any gene: 8. The CDR3: CASSPYIAGGPYEQYF. The CDR3 nucleotides read TGTGCCAGCAGTCCCTACATAGCGGGAGGGCCCTACGAGCAGTACTTC.

V and J are TRBV15 and TRBJ1-3, with a weak D call TRBD1 (6 bases). The germline V and J ends were trimmed by 5 bases and 0 bases, with 11 bases remaining between them. CDR3 size: 15 residues. Germline V gene sequence: CDR1 LNHNV, CDR2 YYDKDF (reference sequence). CDR3 sequence reads: CATSLAQGSGNTIYF. The CDR3, as DNA: TGTGCCACCAGCCTAGCACAGGGCTCTGGAAACACCATATATTTT.

V is TRBV18 and J is TRBJ2-7; weak D call: TRBD1 (6 bases). Germline V gene data show CDR1 as KGHSH and CDR2 as LQKENI. V lost 4 bases to trimming and J lost 7 bases, with 14 bases between them. This CDR3 has 13 amino acids. CDR3 protein: CASSRQESMEQYF. In nucleotides, the CDR3 is TGTGCCAGCTCACGACAGGAGTCGATGGAGCAGTACTTC.

The chain couples TRBV24-1 to TRBJ1-5; D is unresolved. Germline values: CDR1 KGHDR, CDR2 SFDVKD. This CDR3 has 14 amino acids. V was shortened by 5 bases and J by 4 bases, with 11 bases between the two germline ends. The CDR3 sequence: CATSVPGTNQPQHF. The CDR3 bases are TGTGCCACCAGTGTTCCGGGTACAAATCAGCCCCAGCATTTT.

The J gene is TRBJ2-5, the V gene TRBV11-1, with 11 bases fitting TRBD1. CDR1 SGHAT and CDR2 FQDESV come from the germline V gene (reference sequence). The CDR3 is 18 amino acids. Germline trimming cut 0 bases from V and 2 bases from J; bases unmatched to any gene: 8. Written as DNA, the CDR3 is TGTGCCAGCAGCTTAGCGGTCCCCGGGACAGGGGGACAAGAGACCCAGTACTTC. It encodes CASSLAVPGTGGQETQYF. Filled out from reference TRBV11-1 and TRBJ2-5, the complete variable domain reads EAEVAQSPRYKITEKSQAVAFWCDPISGHATLYWYRQILGQGPELLVQFQDESVVDDSQLPKDRFSAERLKGVDSTLKIQPAELGDSAMYLCASSLAVPGTGGQETQYFGPGTRLLVL.

The CDR3 DNA follows: TGTGCCAGCAGCTTAGGGACTAGCGGGTCCTACGCGAACACCGGGGAGCTGTTTTTT. It specifies CASSLGTSGSYANTGELFF. The rearrangement links TRBV11-3 to TRBJ2-2; 11 nucleotides match TRBD2. This CDR3 contains 19 residues. V lost 1 base, J lost 0 bases, and 7 bases stayed unmatched. Germline-derived CDR1 and CDR2 are SGHNT and YENEEA. Filled out from reference TRBV11-3 and TRBJ2-2, the complete variable domain reads EAGVVQSPRYKIIEKKQPVAFWCNPISGHNTLYWYLQNLGQGPELLIRYENEEAVDDSQLPKDRFSAERLKGVDSTLKIQPAELGDSAVYLCASSLGTSGSYANTGELFFGEGSRLTVL.

The chain employs TRBV5-4 and TRBJ2-5; 9 bases agree with TRBD1. The junction had 7 bases not matched to a gene; V was cut back by 5 bases and J by 2 bases. The CDR3 contains 15 residues. CDR1 and CDR2 (germline): SGHNT, YYREEE (reference sequence). The CDR3 loop reads CASRQLQGAQETQYF. For the CDR3, the DNA is TGTGCCAGCAGGCAATTACAGGGGGCGCAAGAGACCCAGTACTTC.

The chain carries TRBV5-8 and TRBJ2-5, with a tentative D call TRBD1 (8 bases). There are 15 residues in the CDR3. Trimming cost V 4 bases and J 5 bases, with 18 bases left between them. Germline loops: CDR1 SGHTS, CDR2 YDEGEE. This CDR3 is CASSPQGGFRETQYF. Here the CDR3 DNA reads TGTGCCAGCAGCCCACAGGGGGGGTTTAGGGAGACCCAGTACTTC.

The CDR3 DNA sequence: TGTGCCAGCAGTTGGGGCTCCGGTCAGGGTTATTCACCCCTCCACTTT. This encodes CASSWGSGQGYSPLHF. The rearrangement links TRBV28 to TRBJ1-6; TRBD1 is a possible D gene (5 bases). The CDR3 spans 16 residues. V lost 4 bases and J lost 8, with 18 bases in between. Germline V gene data show CDR1 as MDHEN and CDR2 as SYDVKM.

The J gene is TRBJ1-1, the V gene TRBV6-6; D is undetermined. The CDR3 contains 12 residues. The germline V gene has CDR1 MNHNY and CDR2 SVGAGI (reference sequence). Deletions cut 5 bases from V and 1 base from J, with 5 bases between. The CDR3 is CASSGPNTEAFF. As DNA, the CDR3 is TGTGCCAGCAGTGGGCCGAACACTGAAGCTTTCTTT.

The table lists this clone with a few counts. The chain links TRBV6-1 to TRBJ2-7; perhaps TRBD2 as D (6 bases). The CDR3 runs to 16 residues. Germline-derived CDR1 and CDR2 are MNHNS and SASEGT. Trimming removed 5 bases at V and 3 bases at J, with 20 bases between. The DNA of the CDR3 is TGTGCCAGCAGTCAAGGAAGCGGGCTTACAGTCTACGAGCAGTACTTC. Its translation is CASSQGSGLTVYEQYF.

This clone has only one observation. The rearrangement uses TRBV30 and TRBJ1-3, with no clear D. Germline V lookup: CDR1 GTSNPN, CDR2 SVGIG (reference sequence). This CDR3 spans 17 amino acids. With 1 base removed from V and 0 bases from J, the gap between germline ends came to 16 bases. CDR3 coding DNA: TGTGCCTGGAGTGCCATCTCCAGACTGATCTCTGGAAACACCATATATTTT. Protein sequence: CAWSAISRLISGNTIYF.

The CDR3 here is CASSLRTGEAFF. For the CDR3, the DNA is TGTGCCAGCAGTCTCAGGACAGGAGAAGCTTTCTTT. This chain links TRBV28 with TRBJ1-1; 7 nucleotides agree with TRBD1. The CDR3 runs 12 residues. CDR1 is MDHEN and CDR2 is SYDVKM in the germline V gene. V trimming: 5 bases; J trimming: 8 bases; junction bases outside the gene matches: 5.

The chain joins TRBV4-3 to TRBJ1-2; TRBD1 matches at 12 bases. The trim removed 4 bases at V and 4 bases at J, leaving 19 bases unmatched. CDR1 and CDR2 (germline): LGHNA, YSLEER. The CDR3 is 20 residues long. The CDR3 DNA reads TGCGCCAGCAGCCCAAAAACTCCTACCGGGACAGGGGGCTTTGGCTATGGCTACACCTTC. Protein sequence: CASSPKTPTGTGGFGYGYTF.

This clone was picked up one time. J is TRBJ2-1 and V is TRBV6-5; 12 bases fit TRBD2. This CDR3 spans 16 amino acids. With 0 bases clipped from V and 5 bases from J, the junction kept 2 bases outside the gene matches. CDR1 and CDR2 from the germline V gene are MNHEY and SVGAGI. The CDR3 spells CASSYSLAGGDNEQFF. In nucleotides, the CDR3 is TGTGCCAGCAGTTACTCCCTAGCGGGGGGGGACAATGAGCAGTTCTTC.

This clone was seen just once. The genes are TRBV5-1 and TRBJ1-1, with 7 bases that match TRBD1. The CDR3 length is 16 residues. Germline V gene lookup returns CDR1 SGHRS and CDR2 YFSETQ. J was trimmed by 1 base and V by 1 base; bases with no gene match: 7. This CDR3 is CASSLSLGQRNTEAFF. The CDR3 DNA reads TGCGCCAGCAGCTTGTCCCTGGGACAGCGGAACACTGAAGCTTTCTTT. The full variable domain, in which reference TRBV5-1 and TRBJ1-1 provide the parts outside the CDR3, is KAGVTQTPRYLIKTRGQQVTLSCSPISGHRSVSWYQQTPGQGLQFLFEYFSETQRNKGNFPGRFSGRQFSNSRSEMNVSTLELGDSALYLCASSLSLGQRNTEAFFGQGTRLTVV.

CDR3 nucleotides: TGTGCCAGCAGCCCAGGCGGCGGGGGTAAAGGCACCGGGGAGCTGTTTTTT. Its translation is CASSPGGGGKGTGELFF. The gene calls are TRBV7-3 and TRBJ2-2; TRBD2 matches 7 bases. With 5 bases clipped from V and 4 bases from J, the junction kept 13 bases outside the gene matches. CDR1 is SGHTA, CDR2 FQGTGA, per germline. The CDR3 has 17 residues.

This chain's CDR3 is CASSEFGPLHF. The DNA of the CDR3 is TGTGCCAGCAGTGAATTCGGTCCCCTCCACTTT. The chain employs TRBV6-1 and TRBJ1-6; D remains unclear. Germline V lookup: CDR1 MNHNS, CDR2 SASEGT. Deletions cut 2 bases from V and 13 bases from J, with 6 bases between. The CDR3 consists of 11 residues.

The CDR3 loop reads CSVALRDRDEKLFF. CDR3 nucleotides: TGCAGCGTTGCACTCCGGGACAGGGATGAAAAACTGTTTTTT. The rearrangement uses TRBV29-1 and TRBJ1-4, with 9 bases matching TRBD1. This CDR3 has 14 residues. Germline values: CDR1 SQVTM, CDR2 ANQGSEA. Losses at the gene ends were 4 bases for V and 6 bases for J; bases not matched to a gene: 6.

The V gene is TRBV18, the J gene TRBJ2-7; 8 bases are shared with TRBD2. J lost 0 bases, V lost 5 bases, and 9 bases had no gene match. Germline V gives CDR1 KGHSH, CDR2 LQKENI. This CDR3 spans 16 amino acids. CDR3 coding DNA: TGTGCCAGCTCAGAAGCGGGAGCCACAAGCTCCTACGAGCAGTACTTC. This translates into CASSEAGATSSYEQYF.

The V gene is TRBV5-1, the J gene TRBJ2-2; maybe TRBD1 (6 bases). V was cut by 1 base and J by 6 bases, with 13 bases left in between. The CDR3 loop spans 15 amino acids. From germline, CDR1 is SGHRS and CDR2 YFSETQ. The CDR3 here is CASSLLQGAAGELFF. DNA for the CDR3: TGCGCCAGCAGCTTGTTACAGGGTGCTGCCGGGGAGCTGTTTTTT.

V gene TRBV5-4 combines with J gene TRBJ2-1; TRBD2 matches at 11 bases. V lost 4 bases, J lost 4 bases, and 4 bases stayed unmatched. Germline loops: CDR1 SGHNT, CDR2 YYREEE (reference sequence). The CDR3 runs 15 residues. In DNA form, the CDR3 reads TGTGCCAGCAGCGCGGGACTAGCGGAATACAATGAGCAGTTCTTC. This sequence encodes CASSAGLAEYNEQFF.